This is a list of T cell receptor beta chains from one sample in a study of shared clonotypes between healthy human individuals. Produced via immunoSEQ multiplex PCR; TCRdb's table is partial and in-frame only. The sample shows roughly 810,000 clones, roughly 96% of them seen only once. Sequenced: naive CD8+ T cells sorted from blood. The receptors here all came from a young man in good health. The CDR3 runs from the conserved cysteine through the conserved F or W. Fields, in order: J gene, clone size, V gene, D gene, CDR3 DNA, CDR3 protein. A D gene is named only where the DNA matches it firmly. Some rows mark clone size as missing; the rest say once, few, many or name a class of expanded clone.

TRBJ2-7,once,TRBV10-1,NA,TGCGCCAGCGTGAGAGCCGCCGAGCAGTACTTC,CASVRAAEQYF
TRBJ2-5,NA,TRBV2,NA,TGTGCCAGCAACCCTATGATAGGGCCTGGGGAGACCCAGTACTTC,CASNPMIGPGETQYF
TRBJ2-7,NA,TRBV7-9,TRBD2,TGTGCCAGCAGCACAACAGGGGGCGCGACTAGCGGGAGAACCTACGAGCAGTACTTC,CASSTTGGATSGRTYEQYF
TRBJ1-5,NA,TRBV4-1,TRBD1,TGCGCCAGCAGCCACAGACAGGGGAGCAATCAGCCCCAGCATTTT,CASSHRQGSNQPQHF
TRBJ2-3,NA,TRBV5-4,NA,TGTGCCAGCAGCTTCGGGGGAGCGTCAGATACGCAGTATTTT,CASSFGGASDTQYF
TRBJ1-4,NA,TRBV4-1,NA,TGCGCCAGCAGCCAAGGGACACTTGCAAATGAAAAACTGTTTTTT,CASSQGTLANEKLFF
TRBJ1-5,NA,TRBV6-4,TRBD1,TGTGCCAGCAGTCCAAGACAGGGCGCTGTGCCCCAGCATTTT,CASSPRQGAVPQHF
TRBJ2-3,NA,TRBV11-2,TRBD1,TGTGCCAGCAGCTTAGTACCACCGACCGGGACAGGGATAGATACGCAGTATTTT,CASSLVPPTGTGIDTQYF
TRBJ2-1,NA,TRBV28,NA,TGTGCCAGCACCTTTAGAGCTGAGCAGTTCTTC,CASTFRAEQFF
TRBJ1-5,NA,TRBV9,NA,TGTGCCAGCAGCGACGGGACACAGTATCAGCCCCAGCATTTT,CASSDGTQYQPQHF
TRBJ2-7,NA,TRBV11-2,NA,TGTGCCAGCAGCGCCCGGGACCCGACCTACGAGCAGTACTTC,CASSARDPTYEQYF
TRBJ1-4,NA,TRBV4-1,NA,TGCGCCAGCAGCCAGGCTACAGGGTTCACTAATGAAAAACTGTTTTTT,CASSQATGFTNEKLFF
TRBJ2-3,once,TRBV9,NA,TGTGCCAGCAGCCAGGCGGGACTTAGCACAGATACGCAGTATTTT,CASSQAGLSTDTQYF
TRBJ1-2,NA,TRBV27,NA,TGTGCCAGCAGGACCGGGGTGAGCTATGGCTACACCTTC,CASRTGVSYGYTF
TRBJ2-1,NA,TRBV5-1,NA,TGCGCCAGCAGCTTGGACAGAACCTACAATGAGCAGTTCTTC,CASSLDRTYNEQFF
TRBJ2-7,NA,TRBV7-9,NA,TGTGCCAGCAGCCTACGGTCTGGCAGCTCCTACGAGCAGTACTTC,CASSLRSGSSYEQYF
TRBJ2-7,NA,TRBV2,NA,TGTGCCACCACGGGGAGGACTACCTACGAGCAGTACTTC,CATTGRTTYEQYF
TRBJ2-7,NA,TRBV9,NA,TGTGCCAGCAGCGTCGGGGGACACAACTACGAGCAGTACTTC,CASSVGGHNYEQYF
TRBJ2-1,once,TRBV27,NA,TGTGCCAGCAGCCCGGGGTTATCCTACAATGAGCAGTTCTTC,CASSPGLSYNEQFF
TRBJ2-7,NA,TRBV10-2,TRBD2,TGCGCCAGCAGTGTACCCGGGACTAGTTTATCCTTTGGCTACGAGCAGTACTTC,CASSVPGTSLSFGYEQYF
TRBJ2-3,NA,TRBV7-9,NA,TGTGCCAGCAGCTTTCCTATAGTTTCAGATACGCAGTATTTT,CASSFPIVSDTQYF
TRBJ2-3,once,TRBV7-8,TRBD2,TGTGCCAGCAGCTTAGTTATATTTTCGCGGGAGAGGACAGATACGCAGTATTTT,CASSLVIFSRERTDTQYF
TRBJ2-3,NA,TRBV28,NA,TGTGCCAGCAGTTTAGGGGCCCTGAGGACAGATACGCAGTATTTT,CASSLGALRTDTQYF
TRBJ1-4,once,TRBV27,TRBD1,TGTGCCAGCAGTTCTGGGACAGGGATTGGAAAACTGTTTTTT,CASSSGTGIGKLFF
TRBJ2-2,NA,TRBV7-8,TRBD2,TGTGCCAGCAGCTTCCAAGCGGGAGGGCCGTCCGGGGAGCTGTTTTTT,CASSFQAGGPSGELFF
TRBJ2-1,NA,TRBV27,NA,TGTGCCAGCAGTTTGCAGGACAGCTACAATGAGCAGTTCTTC,CASSLQDSYNEQFF
TRBJ2-1,NA,TRBV5-1,TRBD1,TGCGCCAGCAGCCTGAGGACAGGGGACAGCACACTTGACAATGAGCAGTTCTTC,CASSLRTGDSTLDNEQFF
TRBJ1-5,NA,TRBV27,NA,TGTGCCAGCAGTTTATGGGCAGGCCCATTGGAGCCCCAGCATTTT,CASSLWAGPLEPQHF
TRBJ1-5,NA,TRBV28,NA,TGTGCCAGCAGCTCTGACAGTCAGCCCCAGCATTTT,CASSSDSQPQHF
TRBJ2-7,NA,TRBV7-9,NA,TGTGCCAGCAGCCGGGACGAGCAGTACTTC,CASSRDEQYF
TRBJ2-7,NA,TRBV7-9,NA,TGTGCCAGCAGCTCCGGCGAGGAGTTCGGGCAGCAGTACTTC,CASSSGEEFGQQYF
TRBJ2-1,NA,TRBV4-3,NA,TGCGCCAGCAGCCAAGGGATTGGGCAGATTGACCAGTTCTTC,CASSQGIGQIDQFF
TRBJ2-2,NA,TRBV11-2,NA,TGTGCCAGCAGCTCAAACAAGAACACCGGGGAGCTGTTTTTT,CASSSNKNTGELFF
TRBJ2-1,NA,TRBV5-8,NA,TGTGCCAGCAGCGGTGGGACCTACCTGGAGCAGTTCTTC,CASSGGTYLEQFF
TRBJ2-3,few,TRBV30,NA,TGTGCCTGGAGTGTTCCGGGCACAGATACGCAGTATTTT,CAWSVPGTDTQYF
TRBJ2-7,once,TRBV5-1,TRBD2,TGCGCCAGCAGCGCAGAGGGGGGACTAGCAGACTACGAGCAGTACTTC,CASSAEGGLADYEQYF
TRBJ2-3,once,TRBV7-9,TRBD2,TGTGCCAGCACGGTCCGGGGGGGATTTTCGGATACGCAGTATTTT,CASTVRGGFSDTQYF
TRBJ2-3,NA,TRBV11-2,TRBD1,TGTGCCAGCAGCTTAGTCCCTGACAGGGCCCCTTACACAGATACGCAGTATTTT,CASSLVPDRAPYTDTQYF
TRBJ1-3,NA,TRBV6-5,NA,TGTGCCAGCAGTTACGGGCCAGAAGTCGTAGACACCATATATTTT,CASSYGPEVVDTIYF
TRBJ2-7,NA,TRBV29-1,NA,TGCAGCGTTGAAACTATTTCCGAACTAGCTAGGTACGAGCAGTACTTC,CSVETISELARYEQYF
TRBJ2-7,NA,TRBV29-1,NA,TGCAGCGTTGAGGGAGGCCCCTACGAGCAGTACTTC,CSVEGGPYEQYF
TRBJ2-7,NA,TRBV14,NA,TGTGCCAGCAGCCAGCCCTTCCCAGGGGACTACGAGCAGTACTTC,CASSQPFPGDYEQYF
TRBJ1-2,NA,TRBV2,TRBD1,TGTGCCAGCGGGGCAAGCCGGGACAGAGATGGCTACACCTTC,CASGASRDRDGYTF